This T cell receptor (beta chain) stems from a study of OX40 agonist ivuxolimab in advanced cancers. The CDR3 runs to 14 residues. V dropped 2 bases and J dropped 7 bases, with 14 bases sitting between them. Germline V lookup: CDR1 LNHDA, CDR2 SQIVND (reference sequence). Only in-frame clones appear in the TCRdb table, and some are missing; sequencing was by immunoSEQ multiplex PCR. The sample records tens of thousands of clones, around 90% being singletons. The source material was CD4+ or CD8+ T cells sorted from blood, sampled in a trial of the OX40 agonist ivuxolimab. The rearrangement uses TRBV19 and TRBJ2-5, with D possibly being TRBD1 or TRBD2 (5 bases each). The sequence was collected from an adult with an advanced solid tumor such as melanoma, head and neck, liver or kidney cancer. The DNA for the CDR3 is TGTGCCAGTAGTATAATCCTCGATGGGGGGACCCAGTACTTC. Its protein is CASSIILDGGTQYF.